Below are 16 T cell receptor beta chains sequenced from a single sample in a study of T cells in Graves' hyperthyroidism and ophthalmopathy. The source material, RNA transcripts, was used to amplify TCR beta CDR3 regions. RT-PCR in the first round (using the HTBI primer set) targeted the TCR CDR3. TCRdb processed the multiplex PCR reads anew with MiXCR; each CDR3 protein has one entry. This sample has hundreds of thousands of distinct CDR3 sequences; about a sixth occur once, and the top ten carry about 27%. The sequencing input was blood. The receptor set was obtained from a woman under 30 with Graves' hyperthyroidism that later progressed to Graves' ophthalmopathy.

The chain combines TRBV28 with TRBJ1-1; D possibly corresponds to TRBD1 (5 bases). The CDR3 extends over 15 amino acids. Deletions cut 8 bases from V and 5 bases from J, with 21 bases between. Per the germline V gene, CDR1 is MDHEN and CDR2 is SYDVKM. The CDR3 loop is CASSPVGGGETEAFF. Here the CDR3 DNA reads TGTGCCAGCTCCCCGGTCGGGGGAGGGGAGACTGAAGCTTTCTTT.

This clonotype was observed a few times. The gene calls are TRBV7-8 and TRBJ2-2; D may correspond to TRBD1 or TRBD2 (5 bases each). The germline V gene encodes CDR1 SGHVS and CDR2 FQNEAQ. The V end was cut by 3 bases, the J end by 2 bases, with 19 bases between. The CDR3 is made up of 18 amino acids. CDR3 coding DNA: TGTGCCAGCAGCTTCCCCATCCCCGGGACGGCTAACACCGGGGAGCTGTTTTTT. Translation: CASSFPIPGTANTGELFF.

This clonotype was counted between two and nine times. V and J are TRBV6-1 and TRBJ1-2; D is perhaps TRBD1 (6 bases). V lost 6 bases, J lost 8 bases, and 13 bases lay in between. The CDR3 contains 12 residues. The germline V gene encodes CDR1 MNHNS and CDR2 SASEGT. CDR3 DNA: TGTGCCAGCAGCCTACAGGGCAACGGCTACACCTTC. It specifies CASSLQGNGYTF.

This chain uses TRBV4-2 with TRBJ2-1, with TRBD2 matching over 13 bases. V lost 0 bases to trimming and J lost 4 bases; unmatched junction nucleotides: 12. The CDR3 is made up of 20 amino acids. CDR1 LGHNA and CDR2 YNFKEQ come from the germline V gene. The CDR3 DNA reads TGTGCCAGCAGCCAAGAAAGGGGACTAGCGGGACCCTCCTCTTACAATGAGCAGTTCTTC. Its translation is CASSQERGLAGPSSYNEQFF.

The rearrangement joins TRBV11-2 to TRBJ2-7; 7 bases are a match to TRBD2. The trim removed 2 bases at V and 6 bases at J, leaving 13 bases unmatched. The germline CDR1 and CDR2 sequences are SGHAT and FQNNGV. CDR3 size: 16 residues. CDR3 protein: CASSLWRGRRVGEQYF. The CDR3 bases are TGTGCCAGCAGCTTATGGCGCGGGAGAAGGGTTGGCGAGCAGTACTTC.

The table lists this clonotype with many counts. The chain combines TRBV5-1 with TRBJ2-3, with 11 bases aligning to TRBD2. The CDR3 contains 15 residues. Germline-derived CDR1 and CDR2 are SGHRS and YFSETQ. Trimming took 5 bases from V and 5 from J; bases not matched to a gene: 7. CDR3 region: CASRTGLAAEDTQYF. The CDR3 region has the DNA TGCGCCAGCAGAACGGGACTAGCGGCAGAAGATACGCAGTATTTT.

This clonotype was seen many times. The V call is TRBV3-1, the J call TRBJ1-2; D not certain. CDR3 length: 14 amino acids. CDR1 is LGHDT, CDR2 YNNKEL, per germline (reference sequence). V lost 4 bases to trimming and J lost 7 bases, with 16 bases between them. The CDR3 sequence is CASSPTNSAGGYTF. The CDR3 DNA reads as TGTGCCAGCAGCCCTACGAATTCTGCCGGTGGCTACACCTTC.

In its sample, this clonotype was seen many times. The chain couples TRBV28 to TRBJ2-7; D is uncertain. This CDR3 is built from 14 residues. The V end was cut by 5 bases, the J end by 2 bases, with 13 bases between. The germline V gene has CDR1 MDHEN and CDR2 SYDVKM. For the CDR3, the DNA is TGTGCCAGCAGTGCGTGGCAGGCCCCCTACGAGCAGTACTTC. It codes for CASSAWQAPYEQYF.

This clonotype was found a few times. The CDR3 loop reads CASSQDTVNQPQHF. The CDR3, as DNA: TGCGCCAGCAGCCAAGACACGGTCAATCAGCCCCAGCATTTT. This chain joins TRBV4-1 and TRBJ1-5; no reliable D call. Germline V lookup: CDR1 MGHRA, CDR2 YSYEKL. The CDR3 loop spans 14 amino acids. The V gene lost 0 bases and the J gene lost 3 bases, with 6 bases spanning the gap.

The CDR3 DNA sequence: TGTGCCAGCAGCCCCGAATGGGGGAGACTTAACTATGGCTACACCTTC. Translated: CASSPEWGRLNYGYTF. The V gene is TRBV6-8, the J gene TRBJ1-2; a weak D match, TRBD1 (5 bases). There are 16 residues in the CDR3. Looked up from germline, CDR1 is MNHGY and CDR2 is SAAAGT. V gave up 6 bases and J gave up 1 base, with 18 bases separating them.

The table lists this clonotype with many counts. This chain's CDR3 is CASSETPGGNTEAFF. The CDR3, as DNA: TGTGCCAGCAGTGAGACCCCAGGGGGGAACACTGAAGCTTTCTTT. This chain joins TRBV2 and TRBJ1-1, with 7 bases that match TRBD1. Per the germline V gene, CDR1 is SNHLY and CDR2 is FYNNEI. CDR3 length: 15 residues. The ends lost 3 bases at V and 1 base at J; junction bases unmatched: 5.

This clonotype has only a few counts. The J gene is TRBJ2-5, the V gene TRBV7-2, with TRBD1 as a possible D gene (6 bases). The CDR3 loop spans 16 amino acids. Between the trimmed V and J ends, which lost 5 bases and 2 bases, there was a span of 18 bases. Per germline, CDR1 SGHTA and CDR2 FQGNSA. The CDR3 reads CASSLNYREVQETQYF. In DNA, the CDR3 is TGTGCCAGCAGCCTGAACTACAGGGAAGTTCAAGAGACCCAGTACTTC.

The genes are TRBV19 and TRBJ2-7; 8 nucleotides line up with TRBD2. Germline loops: CDR1 LNHDA, CDR2 SQIVND (reference sequence). V was clipped by 5 bases and J by 2 bases; unmatched bases: 5. The CDR3 extends over 14 amino acids. The DNA of the CDR3 is TGTGCCAGTAGTGTGAGCGGGAGCCCCTACGAGCAGTACTTC. Protein product: CASSVSGSPYEQYF.

There are many counts of this clonotype. The chain combines TRBV28 with TRBJ2-7; D may match TRBD1 or TRBD2 (7 bases each). Germline V gene lookup returns CDR1 MDHEN and CDR2 SYDVKM. Trimming took 7 bases from V and 5 from J, leaving 27 bases between them. This CDR3 is built from 17 residues. CDR3 nucleotide sequence: TGTGCCAGCATCTACAGGGGTGGACTAGGGGTCTGGAACGAGCAGTACTTC. Protein product: CASIYRGGLGVWNEQYF. The variable domain in full, completed from reference TRBV28 and TRBJ2-7, reads DVKVTQSSRYLVKRTGEKVFLECVQDMDHENMFWYRQDPGLGLRLIYFSYDVKMKEKGDIPEGYSVSREKKERFSLILESASTNQTSMYLCASIYRGGLGVWNEQYFGPGTRLTVT.

The sample holds many counts of this clonotype. V usage is TRBV20-1 and J usage is TRBJ2-1; 7 bases align to TRBD2. Trimming cost V 5 bases and J 0 bases; bases outside gene matches: 7. The germline CDR1 and CDR2 sequences are DFQATT and SNEGSKA (reference sequence). There are 15 residues in the CDR3. The CDR3 protein is CSAHPLAASYNEQFF. Here the CDR3 DNA reads TGCAGTGCTCACCCCCTAGCGGCCTCCTACAATGAGCAGTTCTTC.

This clonotype was seen more than once but under ten times. V gene TRBV5-1 combines with J gene TRBJ1-4; possible D gene TRBD1, 5 bases. The CDR3 extends over 15 amino acids. Trimming took 2 bases from V and 4 from J, leaving 12 bases between them. CDR1 is SGHRS and CDR2 is YFSETQ in the germline V gene. The CDR3 reads CASSFSGQDNEKLFF. The CDR3 bases are TGCGCCAGCAGCTTTTCGGGGCAGGATAATGAAAAACTGTTTTTT. Variable domain in full (rest from reference TRBV5-1 and TRBJ1-4): KAGVTQTPRYLIKTRGQQVTLSCSPISGHRSVSWYQQTPGQGLQFLFEYFSETQRNKGNFPGRFSGRQFSNSRSEMNVSTLELGDSALYLCASSFSGQDNEKLFFGSGTQLSVL.